This T cell receptor beta chain was recovered during a study of blood T cell repertoires in COVID-19. In the study overall: Sample material is recorded as cDNA or gDNA derived from T cells, B-cell-depleted T cells, or PBMCs.

How the authors handled the data: The authors estimated nucleated cell counts from reference gene primer amplification. Produced via immunoSEQ multiplex PCR; TCRdb's table is partial and in-frame only. V, J and clone size reflect that table, while D and trimming were determined from the DNA. The sample yields roughly 240,000 clones, about nine tenths seen once. This clone was detected only a few times. Germline is not matched at one junction end, which may reflect a read error. Other DNA sequences within the sample encode an identical CDR3. The CDR3 has 14 residues. CDR1 and CDR2 from the germline V gene are SEHNR and FQNEAQ (reference sequence). Participants, about 18 to 89 years old, spanned approximately 25 US areas.

The chain combines TRBV7-9 with TRBJ2-3; TRBD2 matches 10 bases. Specimen: PBMCs or T cells enriched from blood (not recorded which). This clonotype was sampled from a woman aged 25 to 39 with acute COVID-19. DNA of the CDR3: TGTGCGAGCAGCACTAGCGGGAACACAGATACGCAGTATTTT. It yields the protein CASSTSGNTDTQYF.